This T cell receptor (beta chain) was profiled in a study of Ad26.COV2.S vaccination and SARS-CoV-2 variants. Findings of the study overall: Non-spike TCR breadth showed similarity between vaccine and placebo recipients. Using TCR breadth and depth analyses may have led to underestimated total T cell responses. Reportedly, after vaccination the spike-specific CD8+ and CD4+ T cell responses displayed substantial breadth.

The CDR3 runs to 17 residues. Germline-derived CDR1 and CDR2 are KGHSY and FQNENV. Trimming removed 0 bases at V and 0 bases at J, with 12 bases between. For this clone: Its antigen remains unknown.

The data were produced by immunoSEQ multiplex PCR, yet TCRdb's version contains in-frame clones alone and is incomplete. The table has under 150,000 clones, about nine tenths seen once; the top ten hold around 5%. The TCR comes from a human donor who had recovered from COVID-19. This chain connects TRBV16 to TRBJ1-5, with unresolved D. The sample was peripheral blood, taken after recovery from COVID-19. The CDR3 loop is CASSQSKGIYSNQPQHF. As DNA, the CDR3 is TGTGCCAGCAGCCAATCGAAAGGGATTTATAGCAATCAGCCCCAGCATTTT.